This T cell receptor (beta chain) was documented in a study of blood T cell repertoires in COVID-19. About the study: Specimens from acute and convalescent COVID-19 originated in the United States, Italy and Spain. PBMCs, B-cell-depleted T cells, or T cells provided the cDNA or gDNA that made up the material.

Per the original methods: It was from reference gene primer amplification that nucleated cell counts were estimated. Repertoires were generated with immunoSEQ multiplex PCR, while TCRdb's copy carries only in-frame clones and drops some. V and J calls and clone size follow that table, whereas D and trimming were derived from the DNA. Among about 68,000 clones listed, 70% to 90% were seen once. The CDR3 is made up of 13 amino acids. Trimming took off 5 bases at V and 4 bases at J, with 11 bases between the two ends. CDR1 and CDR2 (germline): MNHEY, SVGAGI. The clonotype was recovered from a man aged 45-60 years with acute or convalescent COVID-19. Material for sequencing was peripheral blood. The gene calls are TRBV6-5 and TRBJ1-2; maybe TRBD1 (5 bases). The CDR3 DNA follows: TGTGCCAGCAGTCCCACAGGTGCCTATGGCTACACCTTC. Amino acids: CASSPTGAYGYTF.